Listed below are T cell receptor beta chains from one sample, sequenced in a study of cytomegalovirus exposure and HLA in healthy donors. TCRdb's table, derived via immunoSEQ multiplex PCR, lists solely in-frame clones and lacks some. This table has some 150,000 clones, about three quarters appearing once. The sequenced sample consisted of PBMCs. The receptor set was obtained from a female donor in good health and CMV-seronegative. Each CDR3 is given with its conserved first and last residue. The D gene is left open where the match is weak. A clone size is listed for some rows: how often the clone was seen (once, few, many), or a class if it is expanded.

>TRBV28|TRBJ2-5|17|TRBD2|.
CASSPTGTSVGQETQYF
TGTGCCAGCAGTCCAACCGGGACTAGCGTCGGGCAAGAGACCCAGTACTTC
>TRBV28|TRBJ1-2|15|.|once
CASSQYRRTNYGYTF
TGTGCCAGCAGTCAGTACAGGCGAACGAACTATGGCTACACCTTC
>TRBV7-9|TRBJ2-5|14|.|.
CASSHFADGETQYF
TGTGCCAGCAGCCATTTCGCCGACGGGGAGACCCAGTACTTC
>TRBV9|TRBJ2-1|16|.|.
CASSVGGAPSYNEQFF
TGTGCCAGCAGCGTAGGTGGGGCCCCCTCGTACAATGAGCAGTTCTTC
>TRBV29-1|TRBJ1-5|13|.|.
CSAPTGYNQPQHF
TGCAGCGCTCCGACAGGTTACAATCAGCCCCAGCATTTT
>TRBV5-1|TRBJ1-5|15|TRBD1|.
CASSLAGTDNQPQHF
TGCGCCAGCAGCTTGGCTGGGACAGACAATCAGCCCCAGCATTTT
>TRBV28|TRBJ2-7|15|.|.
CASSLRQVSSYEQYF
TGTGCCAGCAGTTTAAGGCAGGTCAGCTCCTACGAGCAGTACTTC
>TRBV7-9|TRBJ1-1|15|TRBD1|few
CASGTGGRMNTEAFF
TGTGCCAGCGGAACAGGGGGAAGAATGAACACTGAAGCTTTCTTT
>TRBV9|TRBJ1-4|14|.|.
CASSVGALNEKLFF
TGTGCCAGCAGCGTAGGGGCCCTAAATGAAAAACTGTTTTTT
>TRBV4-1|TRBJ1-2|15|TRBD1|.
CASKYETGDARGYTF
TGCGCCAGCAAGTACGAGACAGGGGACGCCCGTGGCTACACCTTC
>TRBV28|TRBJ2-7|13|TRBD1|.
CASRTGAPYEQYF
TGTGCCAGCCGGACAGGGGCCCCCTACGAGCAGTACTTC
>TRBV30|TRBJ1-1|13|.|.
CAWSVTKNTEAFF
TGTGCCTGGAGTGTGACAAAGAACACTGAAGCTTTCTTT
>TRBV27|TRBJ2-6|17|.|.
CASSLRGLSSGANVLTF
TGTGCCAGCAGTTTGCGGGGACTCAGCTCTGGGGCCAACGTCCTGACTTTC
>TRBV19|TRBJ2-4|14|TRBD1|medium-sized
CASSTRDRDHIQYF
TGTGCCAGTAGTACCCGGGACAGGGATCACATTCAGTACTTC
>TRBV19|TRBJ2-5|13|.|.
CASSMEGFRAQYF
TGTGCCAGTAGTATGGAGGGATTTCGGGCCCAGTACTTC
>TRBV19|TRBJ1-5|15|.|.
CASSKFLAVNQPQHF
TGTGCCAGTAGTAAATTTTTAGCAGTTAATCAGCCCCAGCATTTT
>TRBV9|TRBJ2-2|19|TRBD2|.
CASSVGLAGGRKDTGELFF
TGTGCCAGCAGCGTAGGTCTAGCGGGAGGGCGGAAGGACACCGGGGAGCTGTTTTTT
>TRBV10-2|TRBJ1-3|16|.|.
CASSTGSSRTGNTIYF
TGCGCCAGCAGTACAGGGTCGAGCCGTACTGGAAACACCATATATTTT
>TRBV5-1|TRBJ1-3|15|.|.
CASRSTGTSGNTIYF
TGCGCCAGCCGCTCAACAGGGACCTCTGGAAACACCATATATTTT
>TRBV7-3|TRBJ2-2|14|TRBD1|.
CASSMTGSNGELFF
TGTGCCAGCAGCATGACAGGGAGCAACGGGGAGCTGTTTTTT
>TRBV12-2|TRBJ2-3|17|.|.
CASRLVRLAGVTDTQYF
TGTGCAAGTCGCTTAGTCCGACTAGCGGGCGTCACAGATACGCAGTATTTT
>TRBV29-1|TRBJ2-7|13|.|.
CSVIRDTSYEQYF
TGCAGCGTTATCCGGGACACTTCCTACGAGCAGTACTTC